These 8 T cell receptor beta chains share one sample of origin, sequenced in a study of cytomegalovirus exposure and HLA in healthy donors. The PCR employed 60 Vbeta primers together with 13 Jbeta primers. Sequenced by immunoSEQ multiplex PCR; TCRdb stores in-frame clones only, minus some. The sample includes approximately 200,000 clones, under 90% of them seen just once. Material: PBMCs. Every receptor here comes from a human donor in good health.

This sequence joins TRBV19 and TRBJ1-2; 7 bases agree with TRBD1. J was trimmed by 4 bases and V by 4 bases; bases with no gene match: 9. Per the germline V gene, CDR1 is LNHDA and CDR2 is SQIVND (reference sequence). This CDR3 comprises 15 residues. In DNA, the CDR3 is TGTGCCAGTAGTAGGAAGGGGGCGCATCGCTATGGCTACACCTTC. Translating gives CASSRKGAHRYGYTF.

The V and J genes are TRBV2 and TRBJ2-2; TRBD1 is a possible D gene (5 bases). V was trimmed by 4 bases and J by 3 bases, leaving 9 bases between them. Germline V gene data show CDR1 as SNHLY and CDR2 as FYNNEI. The CDR3 runs to 14 residues. The CDR3 spells CASSGQGYTGELFF. CDR3 nucleotide sequence: TGTGCCAGCAGTGGTCAGGGTTACACCGGGGAGCTGTTTTTT.

The chain carries TRBV27 and TRBJ2-1; TRBD2 aligns across 7 bases. Germline-derived CDR1 and CDR2 are MNHEY and SMNVEV (reference sequence). This CDR3 has 14 residues. V lost 5 bases, J lost 7 bases, and 8 bases stayed unmatched. The chain's CDR3 is CASSLSGILNEQFF. The DNA for the CDR3 is TGTGCCAGCAGTCTCAGCGGGATATTAAATGAGCAGTTCTTC.

J is TRBJ2-7 and V is TRBV7-2, with TRBD1 matching 7 bases. This CDR3 spans 17 amino acids. Trimming cost V 1 base and J 1 base; bases outside gene matches: 10. Germline values: CDR1 SGHTA, CDR2 FQGNSA. CDR3 in DNA: TGTGCCAGCAGCTTAGGCACTCCCGGGACAGTTTCCTACGAGCAGTACTTC. It yields the protein CASSLGTPGTVSYEQYF.

The V call is TRBV7-9, the J call TRBJ1-1; 9 bases align to TRBD1. Germline V gives CDR1 SEHNR, CDR2 FQNEAQ (reference sequence). This CDR3 comprises 17 residues. V lost 5 bases to trimming and J lost 3 bases; unmatched junction nucleotides: 13. Written as DNA, the CDR3 is TGTGCCAGCAGCCCGGACAGGGGACGTTCGGGTGACACTGAAGCTTTCTTT. Its translation: CASSPDRGRSGDTEAFF.

Comments on this clone: At one end the junction does not follow the germline gene, possibly because of a read error. The chain has TRBV7-7 and TRBJ2-5, with TRBD2 matching 8 bases. Germline V gene data show CDR1 as SSHAT and CDR2 as FNYEAQ (reference sequence). The CDR3 runs 14 residues. The CDR3 region is CASSFSGGGETQYF. CDR3 bases: TGTGCTAGCAGCTTCTCGGGGGGGGGAGAGACCCAGTACTTC.

The V gene is TRBV2, the J gene TRBJ2-3; TRBD2 agrees at 8 bases. CDR1 SNHLY and CDR2 FYNNEI come from the germline V gene. The CDR3 runs 11 residues. V was pared by 9 bases and J by 8 bases, with 4 bases of the junction left unmatched. The CDR3 loop reads CARSSGTTQYF. The CDR3 nucleotides are TGTGCCAGGAGTAGCGGGACTACGCAGTATTTT.

The chain combines TRBV19 with TRBJ1-4; D is possibly TRBD1 (5 bases). V was cut by 5 bases and J by 10 bases, with 23 bases left in between. Germline loops: CDR1 LNHDA, CDR2 SQIVND (reference sequence). The CDR3 extends over 16 amino acids. In nucleotides, the CDR3 is TGTGCCAGTAGTCTCTCTGGGGGGACGGAGCCGGGAAAACTGTTTTTT. Translation: CASSLSGGTEPGKLFF.